This T cell receptor beta chain derives from a study of blood T cell repertoires in COVID-19 (dated by TCRdb to the early 2020s). Study-level background: Collaborator samples came from the United States, Italy and Spain and covered acute and convalescent phases of COVID-19. The prospective study material was composed of cDNA or gDNA derived from T cells, B-cell-depleted T cells, or PBMCs. The dataset comprised deeply sampled blood TCRbeta repertoires from subjects exposed to, actively infected with, or recovered from COVID-19. The repertoires were released in a freely available public database intended as a resource for research on the immune response to SARS-CoV-2. The samples were drawn from two sources: the first 160 participants of the ongoing ImmuneRACE study, and 1,000 to 1,500 subjects contributed by 6 global collaborators. A de-identified subject ID, COVID-19 status, age in years and sex were almost always included in the sample metadata. HLA class I and class II types, where available, came from metadata supplied by the sample provider rather than from assay-based typing. What the work shows at the level of the full study, not this receptor alone: The quantity of clinical and demographic metadata differed by source and by participant and was supplied without curation.

Including the terminal cysteine and phenylalanine, the CDR3 comprises 13 residues. The only DNA kept is the CDR3, 39 bases in frame from the first base. The germline V gene encodes CDR1 KGHDR and CDR2 SFDVKD. V is pruned by 4 bases and J by 5 bases, leaving 3 bases of the junction without a gene match. The collaborating institutions used their own protocols to collect whole blood in K2EDTA tubes. Collaborator samples were shipped for TCRbeta analysis as frozen whole blood, isolated PBMCs, or DNA extracted from either sample type. The immunoSEQ Assay, a bias-controlled multiplex PCR, was used to amplify TCRbeta CDR3 regions from genomic DNA. On the authors' methods: The number of nucleated cells in each sample was estimated from the amplification of reference gene primers within the assay. To quantify the absolute abundance of each unique TCRbeta CDR3 rearrangement, sequence reads were collapsed and filtered. Productive Simpson clonality was computed per sample as the square root of Simpson's diversity index over productive rearrangements. In TCRdb, the immuneACCESS table is reduced to in-frame sequences with V and J assigned. These tables do not hold every clone; where another copy was compared, an unresolved V gene accounts for under half, and the others remain unexplained. The D gene and trimming were derived from the DNA, and the V and J assignments and clone size from that table. Here the sample has approximately 160,000 clones; more than 60% occur a single time. The ten biggest clones cover approximately 2.8% of the sample.

As for this clone: This receptor's antigen is unknown. No much larger clone exists at a distance of one base, and base qualities are not known.

Specimen: peripheral blood. The sequence joins TRBV24-1 to TRBJ1-1, with 7 junctional bases fitting TRBD1. This receptor was identified in a man in his 70s with acute or convalescent COVID-19. Read as DNA, the sequence is TGTGCCACCAGTGACCACAGGGGTACTGAAGCTTTCTTT. This encodes CATSDHRGTEAFF.